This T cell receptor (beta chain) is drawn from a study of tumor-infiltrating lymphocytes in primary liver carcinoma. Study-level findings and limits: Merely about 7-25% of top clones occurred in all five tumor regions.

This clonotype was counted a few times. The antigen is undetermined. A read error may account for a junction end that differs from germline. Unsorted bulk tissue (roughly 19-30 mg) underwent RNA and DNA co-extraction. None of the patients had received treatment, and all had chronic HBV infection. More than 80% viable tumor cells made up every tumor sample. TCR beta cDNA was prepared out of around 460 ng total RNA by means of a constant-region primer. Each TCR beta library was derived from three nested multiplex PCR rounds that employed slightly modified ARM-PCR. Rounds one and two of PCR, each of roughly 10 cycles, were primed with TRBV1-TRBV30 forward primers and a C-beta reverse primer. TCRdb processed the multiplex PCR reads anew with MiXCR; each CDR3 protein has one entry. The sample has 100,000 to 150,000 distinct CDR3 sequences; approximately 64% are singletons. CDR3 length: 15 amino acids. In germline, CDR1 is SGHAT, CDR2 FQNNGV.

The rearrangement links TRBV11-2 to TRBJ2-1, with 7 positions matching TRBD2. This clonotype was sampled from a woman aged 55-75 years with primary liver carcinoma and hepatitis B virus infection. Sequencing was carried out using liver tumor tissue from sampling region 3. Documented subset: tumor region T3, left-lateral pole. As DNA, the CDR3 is TGTACCAGCAGCTTGGGGCGGGAGCCAGGCCGGGAGCAGTTCTTC. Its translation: CTSSLGREPGREQFF. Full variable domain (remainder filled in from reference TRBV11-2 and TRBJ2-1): EAGVAQSPRYKIIEKRQSVAFWCNPISGHATLYWYQQILGQGPKLLIQFQNNGVVDDSQLPKDRFSAERLKGVDSTLKIQPAKLEDSAVYLCTSSLGREPGREQFFGPGTRLTVL.